What follows describes a single T cell receptor (beta chain). The sample comes from a study of blood T cell repertoires in COVID-19. On the study more broadly: Specimens from acute and convalescent COVID-19 originated in the United States, Italy and Spain. Nucleic acid was either cDNA or gDNA, and it came from T cells, B-cell-depleted T cells, or PBMCs.

Trimming took 5 bases from V and 3 from J; bases not matched to a gene: 10. In germline, CDR1 is MNHEY, CDR2 SVGEGT. CDR3 length: 15 amino acids. As originally analysed: Amplification with reference gene primers provided the estimates of nucleated cell counts. Clones were sequenced by immunoSEQ multiplex PCR, and TCRdb holds only the in-frame ones, with some missing. V and J calls and clone size are those listed in that table; D and trimming were worked out from the DNA. This table has approximately 70,000 clones, about four fifths appearing once. This chain connects TRBV6-2 or TRBV6-3 to TRBJ2-7, with TRBD1 matching over 7 bases. Sequencing was performed on peripheral blood. This TCR came from a man between 65 and 85 years old who had recovered from COVID-19. The CDR3 loop is CASSARDRGLYEQYF. For the CDR3, the DNA is TGTGCCAGCAGTGCTCGGGACAGAGGACTCTACGAGCAGTACTTC.